The present TCR beta chain was sequenced within a study of human T cells and chemical hapten exposure (dated by TCRdb to about 2021). Notes on the research overall: For sensitization, 2% DPC in acetone was applied to a roughly 2 cm by roughly 2 cm area of upper inner arm skin. Blood was sampled from patients pre-sensitization (week 0) and at 2, 6 and about 24 weeks after DPC sensitization. Patch tests used Finn chambers with 0.01% DPC on the upper back, scored after 6 days by International Contact Dermatitis Research Group standards. This study followed changes in the peripheral blood TCR repertoire in vivo during primary and secondary sensitization of alopecia patients to the hapten diphenylcyclopropenone (DPC). For TCR sequencing, blood came from twenty-nine alopecia patients at anywhere from one to four time points (pre-sensitization, 2, 6 and 24 weeks). The patient cohort, mostly female, included alopecia areata with under or over 50% scalp involvement, alopecia totalis and alopecia universalis. Libraries were pooled for sequencing, and per-sample TCR yields varied mainly because of small differences in library volumes within the pool. Throughout the study period of about 25 weeks, patients also received therapeutic DPC doses to the scalp every week.

Receptor amplification or capture employed RACE. Instrument used: NextSeq 500. During library preparation, unique molecular identifiers were attached to individual cDNA molecules so that TCRs could be counted quantitatively and reproducibly. From each blood RNA sample, both TCR alpha and TCR beta chains were sequenced. The published analysis was carried out like this. A median of roughly 98,000 TCRs per sample was observed, with a range of about 20,000 to 700,000. V, J and CDR3 annotation of the TCR reads was carried out using the Decombinator software suite. Every sample was subsampled to the same number of TCRs (28,000) for the PS versus PT1 abundance plots. TCRs were defined as expanded if absent before sensitization and observed at least eight times at the 2-week time point. Using fastp at Q25 and MiXCR, TCRdb reprocessed the public reads and kept productive beta chains. Duplicate CDR3 protein sequences are folded into a single record with the most common DNA and genes. In this record, the V and J calls reflect TCRdb's handling and not the investigators' own analysis. The table for this sample lists approximately 82,000 distinct CDR3 sequences; about 10% of them were counted only once. The ten top clones hold roughly 4% of the sample.

Overall study outcomes, separate from this receptor: Patch test score correlated positively with the number of PT1 expanded TCRs, reaching significance at thresholds 8, 16 and 32 but not at 4. All patients had alopecia, a presumed autoimmune disease, so their immune response might differ from that of healthy individuals. Compared with pre-sensitization or healthy control sets, expanded TCRs formed significantly more large CDR3 similarity clusters, which is consistent with antigen-driven responses. Repeated subsampling changed both the strength of the expansion versus patch-test correlation and the threshold at which that correlation became significant. DPC sensitization did not change the number of TCRs with a frequency above 1 in 1000, and there was no evidence of changes in global repertoire structure.

Concerning this clonotype: The antigen this receptor binds is unknown. Just one base apart from a much larger clone, this may be a read error.

Per the germline V gene (reference sequence), LGHDT is the CDR1 and YNNKEL is the CDR2. There are 17 amino acids in the CDR3, from cysteine to phenylalanine inclusive. The only DNA kept is the CDR3, 51 bases in frame from the first base. The time point label, as the study defines it: patch test 1, 2 weeks after DPC sensitization. In the paper's terms, the treatment or condition label means: therapeutic diphenylcyclopropenone sensitization with weekly scalp DPC. Blood at each patch-test visit was drawn before the patch test was applied. Patients were considered eligible if aged 18 to 70, diagnosed with alopecia and deemed suitable for DPC therapy, and patients were excluded if pregnant. Total RNA was extracted from unfractionated whole blood collected in Tempus Blood RNA tubes.

The rearranged segments are TRBV3-1 and TRBJ2-1, with an unclear D gene assignment. This clonotype was sampled from a woman aged 60-75 years with alopecia areata. Some clones in this sample may be carry-over from other donors' samples. This specimen consisted of whole blood, obtained in connection with sensitization to the hapten diphenylcyclopropenone (DPC). The CDR3 region reads CASSQGVTPSSYNEQLF. Here is the DNA: TGTGCCAGCAGCCAAGGTGTGACCCCAAGCTCCTACAATGAGCAGCTCTTC.